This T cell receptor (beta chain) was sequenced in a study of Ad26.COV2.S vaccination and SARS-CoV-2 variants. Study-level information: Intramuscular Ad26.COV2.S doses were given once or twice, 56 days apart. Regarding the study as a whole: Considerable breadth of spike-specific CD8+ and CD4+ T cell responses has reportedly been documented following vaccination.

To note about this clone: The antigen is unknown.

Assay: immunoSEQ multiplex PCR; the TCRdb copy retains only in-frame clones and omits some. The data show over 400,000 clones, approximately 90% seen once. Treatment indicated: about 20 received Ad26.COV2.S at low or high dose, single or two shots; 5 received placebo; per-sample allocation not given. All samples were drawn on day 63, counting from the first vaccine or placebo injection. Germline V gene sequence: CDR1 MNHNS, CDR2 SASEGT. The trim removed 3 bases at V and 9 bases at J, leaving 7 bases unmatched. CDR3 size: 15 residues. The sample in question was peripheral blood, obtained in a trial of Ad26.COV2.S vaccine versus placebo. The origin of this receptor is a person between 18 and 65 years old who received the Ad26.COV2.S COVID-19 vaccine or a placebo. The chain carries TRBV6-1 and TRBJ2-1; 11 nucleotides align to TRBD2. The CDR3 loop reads CASSDGSGGVSEQFF. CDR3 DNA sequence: TGTGCCAGCAGTGATGGTAGCGGGGGGGTTTCTGAGCAGTTCTTC.